The 15 T cell receptor beta chains below all came from one sample that was sequenced in a study of PD-L1 blockade in urothelial cancer. Assay used: immunoSEQ multiplex PCR; TCRdb lists only in-frame clones, some missing. The sample contains about 84,000 clones, 82% of which appear only once. Source: PBMCs, taken around atezolizumab (anti-PD-L1) treatment. Source of these receptors: a man between 65 and 85 years old with urothelial cancer.

V usage is TRBV7-2 and J usage is TRBJ2-1; possibly TRBD2 for D (6 bases). Per germline, CDR1 SGHTA and CDR2 FQGNSA. V was cut by 5 bases and J by 3 bases, with 17 bases left in between. The CDR3 spans 16 residues. The CDR3 spells CASSPVGGSGYNEQFF. CDR3 nucleotide sequence: TGTGCCAGCAGCCCCGTTGGAGGGTCTGGCTACAATGAGCAGTTCTTC.

The chain is built from TRBV11-2 and TRBJ2-7, with 10 bases fitting TRBD2. Losses at the gene ends were 4 bases for V and 4 bases for J; bases not matched to a gene: 7. Looked up from germline, CDR1 is SGHAT and CDR2 is FQNNGV. CDR3 length equals 15 residues. The CDR3 reads CASSSPSGSGYEQYF. The CDR3 DNA sequence: TGTGCCAGCAGCTCACCTAGCGGGAGTGGGTACGAGCAGTACTTC.

The chain joins TRBV7-9 to TRBJ2-4; D is unresolved. The CDR3 spans 10 residues. V was trimmed by 5 bases and J by 13 bases, leaving 9 bases between them. Germline CDR1 is SEHNR and CDR2 is FQNEAQ (reference sequence). In nucleotides, the CDR3 is TGTGCCAGCAGCATTAGTTACCAGTACTTC. This encodes CASSISYQYF.

The chain is built from TRBV4-1 and TRBJ2-7, with no clear D. Germline V gene lookup returns CDR1 MGHRA and CDR2 YSYEKL. The CDR3 is 13 amino acids. V dropped 3 bases and J dropped 3 bases, with 9 bases sitting between them. The CDR3 here is CASSHKASYEQYF. For the CDR3, the DNA is TGCGCCAGCAGCCACAAAGCGAGCTACGAGCAGTACTTC.

The V call is TRBV30, the J call TRBJ2-3, with 8 bases matching TRBD2. Germline V gene sequence: CDR1 GTSNPN, CDR2 SVGIG (reference sequence). This CDR3 spans 14 amino acids. The junction had 7 bases not matched to a gene; V was cut back by 4 bases and J by 4 bases. CDR3 region: CAWNAGGAADTQYF. The CDR3 nucleotides read TGTGCCTGGAATGCGGGGGGCGCGGCAGATACGCAGTATTTT. Using reference TRBV30 and TRBJ2-3 for the parts outside the CDR3, the full variable domain is SQTIHQWPATLVQPVGSPLSLECTVEGTSNPNLYWYRQAAGRGLQLLFYSVGIGQISSEVPQNLSASRPQDRQFILSSKKLLLSDSGFYLCAWNAGGAADTQYFGPGTRLTVL.

This clone was seen once. The chain couples TRBV6-5 to TRBJ2-7, with 7 bases lining up with TRBD2. The germline V gene has CDR1 MNHEY and CDR2 SVGAGI. The V segment lost 2 bases and the J segment 6 bases; nucleotides outside the gene matches: 4. The CDR3 length is 13 residues. This chain's CDR3 is CASSYGGVFEQYF. In DNA, the CDR3 is TGTGCCAGCAGTTACGGGGGGGTCTTCGAGCAGTACTTC.

The chain has TRBV7-2 and TRBJ2-3; a possible D gene is TRBD1 (5 bases). Trimming removed 0 bases from V and 4 bases from J, with 11 bases in between. This CDR3 is 15 amino acids long. Per germline, CDR1 SGHTA and CDR2 FQGNSA. Written as DNA, the CDR3 is TGTGCCAGCAGCTTAGCAGGGGTGGTTGCAGATACGCAGTATTTT. It yields the protein CASSLAGVVADTQYF.

This clone was counted between two and nine times. The chain couples TRBV7-9 to TRBJ2-7, with 12 positions matching TRBD2. J was trimmed by 6 bases and V by 5 bases; bases with no gene match: 5. Germline V gene sequence: CDR1 SEHNR, CDR2 FQNEAQ (reference sequence). CDR3 size: 14 residues. The CDR3 DNA sequence: TGTGCCAGCAGCGCTAGCGGGAGGGCCGGCGAGCAGTACTTC. Residues: CASSASGRAGEQYF.

The chain recombines TRBV5-1 with TRBJ1-4; 8 nucleotides line up with TRBD1. The CDR3 is 14 residues long. Germline CDR1 and CDR2: SGHRS and YFSETQ. V dropped 0 bases and J dropped 7; count of bases not matched to a gene: 2. In DNA, the CDR3 is TGCGCCAGCAGCTTGGACAGGGGGACTGAAAAACTGTTTTTT. It translates to CASSLDRGTEKLFF.

This sequence joins TRBV18 and TRBJ1-6; D remains unclear. Trimming removed 2 bases at V and 9 bases at J, with 11 bases between. Germline values: CDR1 KGHSH, CDR2 LQKENI. The CDR3 runs 14 residues. As DNA, the CDR3 is TGTGCCAGCTCACCAAGGGAGGGTGGTTCACCCCTCCACTTT. As protein: CASSPREGGSPLHF.

This clone has a handful of counts. J is TRBJ1-5 and V is TRBV7-8, with 12 bases matching TRBD1. Germline V gene sequence: CDR1 SGHVS, CDR2 FQNEAQ. The CDR3 has 16 amino acids. Trimming at V came to 1 base and at J to 9 bases, leaving 7 bases not matched to a gene. The CDR3 nucleotides read TGTGCCAGCAGCTTAGGGGACAGGGGGCGCCGAGGGCCCCAGCATTTT. The encoded protein is CASSLGDRGRRGPQHF. The entire variable domain, with the rest obtained from reference TRBV7-8 and TRBJ1-5, is as follows: GAGVSQSPRYKVAKRGQDVALRCDPISGHVSLFWYQQALGQGPEFLTYFQNEAQLDKSGLPSDRFFAERPEGSVSTLKIQRTQQEDSAVYLCASSLGDRGRRGPQHFGDGTRLSIL.

V is TRBV5-8 and J is TRBJ1-2; D call uncertain. Germline CDR1 reads SGHTS; CDR2 reads YDEGEE. V was trimmed by 5 bases and J by 4 bases, leaving 6 bases between them. The length of the CDR3 is 11 residues. DNA for the CDR3: TGTGCCAGCAGTCCCTTCTATGGCTACACCTTC. It encodes CASSPFYGYTF.

The V and J genes are TRBV12-5 and TRBJ2-1; D might be TRBD1 (7 bases). Germline assignment: CDR1 LGHNT and CDR2 FRNRAP. This CDR3 is built from 17 residues. The V end lost 3 bases, the J end lost 4 bases, and 19 bases lay between the germline ends. The CDR3 coding sequence is TGTGCTAGTGGTTTAGGAGGGGGCTATATCGGGTACAATGAGCAGTTCTTC. It is translated as CASGLGGGYIGYNEQFF.

The rearrangement uses TRBV12-2 and TRBJ2-3; TRBD2 is taken as the D call from the table, unchecked against the DNA. TRBV12-2 is designated a pseudogene. The CDR3 covers 14 residues. The CDR3 loop is CASRRRGITDTQYF. The CDR3 nucleotides are TGTGCAAGTCGCCGGAGAGGCATCACAGATACGCAGTATTTT.

This clone was observed a single time. The CDR3 nucleotides are TGCGCCAGCAGCTTGGAGACAGCCAATTCACCCCTCCACTTT. It codes for CASSLETANSPLHF. The rearrangement uses TRBV5-1 and TRBJ1-6, with D tentatively TRBD1 (5 bases). The CDR3 is made up of 14 amino acids. Trimming removed 0 bases at V and 7 bases at J, with 8 bases between. Germline V gene data show CDR1 as SGHRS and CDR2 as YFSETQ.